This record concerns one T cell receptor (beta chain) sequence. The antigen is not known. The source of the sample is a study of T cell responses to AZD1222 COVID-19 vaccine. Clones were read by immunoSEQ multiplex PCR, and TCRdb kept only the in-frame ones, dropping some. The sample has 250,000 to 300,000 clones; around 93% are singletons. The study, taken as a whole, reports: Reportedly, nearly half the spike-specific TCRs target unmutated variant regions. Baseline serostatus was positive in only six AZD1222 recipients. An increase in Spike-specific TCR breadth and depth was observed after two AZD1222 doses. Donors, mostly white British, included more females; clonal diversity was possibly underestimated.

Germline loops: CDR1 MDHEN, CDR2 SYDVKM. Trimming shortened V by 3 bases and J by 5 bases, and 14 bases separated the two germline ends. This CDR3 region has 14 residues. This TCR was sampled from an adult who received the AZD1222 COVID-19 vaccine. Material: peripheral blood, obtained 28 days after the second AZD1222 dose. This chain joins TRBV28 and TRBJ2-7; D call uncertain. The DNA for the CDR3 is TGTGCCAGCAGTTTTGACACCCAACGGGACGAGCAGTACTTC. Translating it yields CASSFDTQRDEQYF.